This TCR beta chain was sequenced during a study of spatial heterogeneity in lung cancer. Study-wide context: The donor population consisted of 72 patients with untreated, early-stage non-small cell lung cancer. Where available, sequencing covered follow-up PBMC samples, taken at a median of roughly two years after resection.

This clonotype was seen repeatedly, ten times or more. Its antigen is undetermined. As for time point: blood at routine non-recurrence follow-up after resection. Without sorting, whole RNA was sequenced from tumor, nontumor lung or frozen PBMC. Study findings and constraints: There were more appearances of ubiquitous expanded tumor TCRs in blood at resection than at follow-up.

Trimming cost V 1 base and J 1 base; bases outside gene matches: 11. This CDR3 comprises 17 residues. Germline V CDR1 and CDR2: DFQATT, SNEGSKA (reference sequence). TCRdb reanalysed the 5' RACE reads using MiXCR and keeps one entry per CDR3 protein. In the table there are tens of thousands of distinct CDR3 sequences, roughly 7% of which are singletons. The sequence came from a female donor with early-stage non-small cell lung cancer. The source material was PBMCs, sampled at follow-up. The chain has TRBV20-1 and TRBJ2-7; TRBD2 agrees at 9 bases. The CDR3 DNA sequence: TGCAGTGCTAGAGGTACTCATAGCGGGGGCCAGTCCTACGAGCAGTACTTC. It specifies CSARGTHSGGQSYEQYF.